What follows describes a single TCR beta chain. The same CDR3 also results from other DNA sequences found in this sample. The CDR3 contains 14 residues. The ends were cut back, 0 bases at V and 1 base at J, with 8 bases in the middle. Germline-derived CDR1 and CDR2 are GTSNPN and SVGIG (reference sequence). The data originate from a study of CD8+ T cells in alopecia areata. cDNA prepared by RNA extraction and subsequent reverse transcription served as the template for sequencing. Measured with immunoSEQ multiplex PCR; TCRdb has only the in-frame clones, and not every one. The sample shows around 250,000 clones, 67% of them seen only once.

This receptor was obtained from a human donor with alopecia areata. This specimen was CD4+ T cells sorted from blood, taken at week 0. The V gene is TRBV30, the J gene TRBJ2-3; no clear D. CDR3 nucleotides: TGTGCCTGGAGTGTGGGAACCGGCACAGATACGCAGTATTTT. Its translation: CAWSVGTGTDTQYF.